The clone carrying this T cell receptor (beta chain) has just a few counts. Its antigen is unidentified. In the same sample, other DNA sequences code for this CDR3. V was cut by 6 bases and J by 1 base, with 3 bases left in between. The germline V gene encodes CDR1 SQVTM and CDR2 ANQGSEA. CDR3 length: 10 amino acids. Extracted RNA was reverse transcribed, and the resulting cDNA served as sequencing template. Method: immunoSEQ multiplex PCR; TCRdb's copy keeps in-frame clones and lacks some. The sample yields around 300,000 clones, 60% seen once. The treatment here: oral pan-JAK inhibitor, 5-10 mg twice daily. The data are from a study of CD8+ T cells in alopecia areata. Study results and limitations: Scalp clonality and expanded CD8+ clones among the top 100 were significantly decreased by tofacitinib. Clonality in lesional scalp, especially alopecia totalis/universalis, exceeded that of normal scalp. Scalp sample data also include resident alphabeta T cells from normal skin.

The J gene is TRBJ2-5, the V gene TRBV29-1; unclear D gene. This clonotype was sampled from a human donor with alopecia areata. Source: CD4+ T cells sorted from blood, taken around week 53, from a patient treated with tofacitinib. CDR3: CSVGQETQYF. CDR3 sequence (DNA): TGCAGCGTAGGCCAAGAGACCCAGTACTTC.